The rows below give T cell receptor beta chains drawn from one sample of a study of T cell repertoires in cytomegalovirus infection. TCRdb reanalysed the reads using MiXCR and keeps one entry per CDR3 protein. The sample has more than 400,000 distinct CDR3 sequences, more than 20% seen once; the top ten hold approximately 13%. The sample was PBMCs. All receptors come from a human donor in good health (CMV status not recorded). Some clones in this sample may be carry-over from other donors' samples. Both conserved end residues are part of each CDR3. A D gene is named only where the DNA matches it firmly. Size tells how often a clone was seen (once, few, many) or the class of an expanded clone, and some rows leave it out.

abundance	len	v_gene	j_gene	d_gene	CDR3aa	CDR3nt
many	17	TRBV7-6	TRBJ1-1	.	CASSPQRGGRMNTEAFF	TGTGCCAGCAGCCCACAACGGGGGGGCAGGATGAACACTGAAGCTTTCTTT
.	15	TRBV14	TRBJ1-4	.	CASSPRAGTGEKLFF	TGTGCCAGCAGCCCAAGGGCGGGAACCGGTGAAAAACTGTTTTTT
.	15	TRBV19	TRBJ1-4	.	CASSGYSNPNEKLFF	TGTGCCAGTAGTGGATACTCAAATCCTAATGAAAAACTGTTTTTT
many	15	TRBV7-2	TRBJ2-3	TRBD1	CALGQGERYTDTQYF	TGTGCCCTAGGTCAGGGGGAGCGTTACACAGATACGCAGTATTTT
few	16	TRBV9	TRBJ2-1	TRBD2	CASSVGSGSSYNEQFF	TGTGCCAGCAGCGTAGGTAGCGGGAGTTCCTACAATGAGCAGTTCTTC
many	15	TRBV10-3	TRBJ2-6	.	CAILARSSGANVLTF	TGTGCCATCTTGGCCCGGAGCTCTGGGGCCAACGTCCTGACTTTC
many	12	TRBV7-2	TRBJ1-1	.	CASTPRDTEAFF	TGTGCCAGCACCCCTAGGGACACTGAAGCTTTCTTT
few	14	TRBV12-3/TRBV12-4	TRBJ2-3	.	CASSTPEGADTQYF	TGTGCCAGCAGTACCCCTGAGGGTGCAGATACGCAGTATTTT
few	14	TRBV10-3	TRBJ1-1	.	CAISELWGNTEAFF	TGTGCCATCAGTGAGTTATGGGGGAACACTGAAGCTTTCTTT
many	15	TRBV7-2	TRBJ2-5	TRBD2	CASSLGAGGVETQYF	TGTGCCAGCAGCTTAGGGGCGGGAGGTGTAGAGACCCAGTACTTC
many	16	TRBV12-3/TRBV12-4	TRBJ1-2	.	CASSEGPAGGQDGYTF	TGTGCCAGCAGCGAAGGCCCGGCAGGCGGGCAGGATGGCTACACCTTC
.	15	TRBV20-1	TRBJ2-3	.	CSVDTGQGRTDTQYF	TGCAGTGTCGACACGGGCCAAGGGAGAACAGATACGCAGTATTTT
.	15	TRBV7-2	TRBJ2-2	TRBD1	CASILKGARSGELFF	TGTGCCAGCATCTTGAAGGGGGCTCGGTCCGGGGAGCTGTTTTTT
many	16	TRBV7-2	TRBJ2-4	.	CASTTGTPIGKNIQYF	TGTGCCAGCACCACGGGGACACCGATCGGCAAAAACATTCAGTACTTC
many	14	TRBV28	TRBJ2-5	.	CASSFTGLGETQYF	TGTGCCAGCAGTTTTACGGGGCTGGGGGAGACCCAGTACTTC
.	11	TRBV5-6	TRBJ2-1	.	CASSHSREQFF	TGTGCCAGCAGTCACTCACGGGAGCAGTTCTTC
many	14	TRBV7-2	TRBJ1-4	.	CASSHQGINEKLFF	TGTGCCAGCAGCCACCAGGGTATTAATGAAAAACTGTTTTTT
.	14	TRBV6-8	TRBJ2-5	.	CASSSQTGEETQYF	TGTGCCAGCAGTTCCCAGACTGGAGAAGAGACCCAGTACTTC
few	17	TRBV9	TRBJ2-1	.	CASSVVDLRVPYNEQFF	TGTGCCAGCAGCGTAGTAGACTTGCGGGTTCCCTACAATGAGCAGTTCTTC
many	14	TRBV7-2	TRBJ2-1	.	CASSRLSVLGEQFF	TGTGCCAGCAGCCGACTCAGCGTGCTCGGTGAGCAGTTCTTC
few	15	TRBV7-8	TRBJ2-5	.	CASSSRVGVQETQYF	TGTGCCAGCAGCTCCCGGGTAGGGGTTCAAGAGACCCAGTACTTC
few	15	TRBV19	TRBJ1-1	.	CASSIDLHSLAEAFF	TGTGCCAGTAGTATAGATCTCCACAGCTTAGCTGAAGCTTTCTTT
many	11	TRBV7-2	TRBJ2-3	.	CASSLPDTQYF	TGTGCCAGCAGCTTACCAGATACGCAGTATTTT
.	13	TRBV7-2	TRBJ1-5	.	CASSLGDYQPQHF	TGTGCCAGCAGCTTAGGGGATTATCAGCCCCAGCATTTT
many	16	TRBV7-9	TRBJ2-1	TRBD2	CASSPPSLAEYNEQFF	TGTGCCAGCAGCCCCCCCTCACTAGCGGAGTACAATGAGCAGTTCTTC
.	14	TRBV19	TRBJ1-3	.	CASYAGGSGNTIYF	TGTGCCTCATATGCGGGGGGCTCTGGAAACACCATATATTTT
few	15	TRBV24-1	TRBJ2-3	.	CATSDLGDSTDTQYF	TGTGCCACCAGTGATTTGGGCGATAGCACAGATACGCAGTATTTT
few	15	TRBV4-1	TRBJ2-5	.	CASSQDLGHKETQYF	TGCGCCAGCAGCCAAGATCTGGGACACAAAGAGACCCAGTACTTC
many	15	TRBV10-3	TRBJ1-1	.	CAISDPGLPNTEAFF	TGTGCCATCAGTGACCCCGGACTCCCGAACACTGAAGCTTTCTTT
few	17	TRBV12-3/TRBV12-4	TRBJ2-6	.	CASSLMVGGSGANVLTF	TGTGCCAGCAGTTTGATGGTCGGGGGCTCTGGGGCCAACGTCCTGACTTTC
few	15	TRBV29-1	TRBJ2-4	TRBD2	CSVEPSGSRGNIQYF	TGCAGCGTTGAGCCCAGCGGGAGTCGGGGAAACATTCAGTACTTC
.	15	TRBV9	TRBJ2-1	.	CASSVAPGWDNEQFF	TGTGCCAGCAGCGTAGCCCCGGGATGGGACAATGAGCAGTTCTTC
once	15	TRBV6-1	TRBJ2-2	.	CASSAVERGTGELFF	TGTGCCAGCAGCGCCGTCGAAAGGGGCACCGGGGAGCTGTTTTTT
many	13	TRBV7-9	TRBJ1-4	TRBD1	CASSLDPGQGLFF	TGTGCCAGCAGCTTGGATCCGGGACAGGGATTGTTTTTT
many	15	TRBV7-2	TRBJ2-3	.	CASSFLGVRTDTQYF	TGTGCCAGCAGCTTCTTAGGGGTGCGCACAGATACGCAGTATTTT
few	13	TRBV6-2/TRBV6-3	TRBJ2-1	.	CASRWDAYNEQFF	TGTGCCAGCAGGTGGGACGCCTACAATGAGCAGTTCTTC
.	16	TRBV27	TRBJ2-2	.	CASSTHPGTNTGELFF	TGTGCCAGCAGTACCCACCCAGGGACGAACACCGGGGAGCTGTTTTTT
few	14	TRBV11-2	TRBJ1-1	TRBD1	CASSTRTGMGEAFF	TGTGCCAGCAGCACACGGACAGGGATGGGTGAAGCTTTCTTT
.	11	TRBV29-1	TRBJ1-1	.	CSVGASPEAFF	TGCAGCGTTGGGGCCAGCCCTGAAGCTTTCTTT
.	13	TRBV7-9	TRBJ2-1	.	CASSPEVFDEQFF	TGTGCCAGCAGCCCGGAGGTCTTCGATGAGCAGTTCTTC
few	15	TRBV7-2	TRBJ2-1	TRBD2	CASSFQTGLYNEQFF	TGTGCCAGCAGCTTTCAGACGGGACTATACAATGAGCAGTTCTTC